This T cell receptor (beta chain) was captured by sequencing in a study of neurological immune-mediated disorders. General study points: None of the CDR3 amino acid sequences of expanded clones recurred across subjects, suggesting private repertoires in all groups.

This clonotype occurred many times. The antigen is unknown. The cDNA came from 5'RACE, which used 10-nucleotide random UMIs. In every sequencing run, more than 190 million TCR-beta sequences were generated from 15-18 subjects. One entry per CDR3 protein, called by TCRdb with MiXCR from the 5' RACE reads. The sample includes 49,000 or so distinct CDR3 sequences, 3.5% to 5.5% of them seen just once. CDR1 ENHRY and CDR2 SYGVKD come from the germline V gene. This CDR3 region has 14 residues. V shed 10 bases, J shed 4 bases, and the junction held 8 bases outside the gene matches. Sequenced sample: PBMCs. This receptor was obtained from a woman between 55 and 75 years old with multiple sclerosis. The J gene is TRBJ1-1, the V gene TRBV10-3; 11 bases line up with TRBD1. CDR3 region: CATGRTGGRTEAFF. CDR3 bases: TGTGCCACGGGAAGGACAGGGGGCCGCACTGAAGCTTTCTTT.